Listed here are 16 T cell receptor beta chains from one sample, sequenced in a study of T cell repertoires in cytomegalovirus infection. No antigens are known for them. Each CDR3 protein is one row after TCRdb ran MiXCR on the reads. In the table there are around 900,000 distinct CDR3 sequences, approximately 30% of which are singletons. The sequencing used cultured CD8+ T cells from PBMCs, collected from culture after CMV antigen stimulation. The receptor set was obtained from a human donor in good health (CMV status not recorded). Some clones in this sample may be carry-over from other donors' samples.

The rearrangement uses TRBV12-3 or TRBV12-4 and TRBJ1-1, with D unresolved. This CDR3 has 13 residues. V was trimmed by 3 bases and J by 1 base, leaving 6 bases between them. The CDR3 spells CASSFNQNTEAFF. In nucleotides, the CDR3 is TGTGCCAGCAGTTTCAATCAGAACACTGAAGCTTTCTTT.

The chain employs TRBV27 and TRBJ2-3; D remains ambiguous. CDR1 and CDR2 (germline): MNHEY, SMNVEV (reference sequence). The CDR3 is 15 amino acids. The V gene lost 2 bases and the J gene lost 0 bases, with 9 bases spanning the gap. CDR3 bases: TGTGCCAGCAGTTTAATGACAACTAGCACAGATACGCAGTATTTT. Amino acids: CASSLMTTSTDTQYF.

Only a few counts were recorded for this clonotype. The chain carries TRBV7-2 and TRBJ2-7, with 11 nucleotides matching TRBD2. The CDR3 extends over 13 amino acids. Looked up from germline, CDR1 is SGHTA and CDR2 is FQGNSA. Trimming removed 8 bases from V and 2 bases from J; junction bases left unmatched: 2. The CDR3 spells CASGSGGAYEQYV. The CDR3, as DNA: TGTGCCAGCGGTAGCGGGGGGGCCTACGAGCAGTACGTC.

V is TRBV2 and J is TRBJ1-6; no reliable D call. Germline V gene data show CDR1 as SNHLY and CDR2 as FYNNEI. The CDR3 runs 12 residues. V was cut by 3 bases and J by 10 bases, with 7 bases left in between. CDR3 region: CASSDFGSPLHF. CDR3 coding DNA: TGTGCCAGCAGTGATTTTGGATCACCCCTCCACTTT.

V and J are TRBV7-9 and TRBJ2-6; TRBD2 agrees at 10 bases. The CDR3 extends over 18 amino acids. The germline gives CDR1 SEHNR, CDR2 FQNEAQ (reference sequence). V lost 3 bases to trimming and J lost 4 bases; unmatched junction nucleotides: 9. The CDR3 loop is CASSFWLAGAGGANVLTF. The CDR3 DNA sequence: TGTGCCAGCAGCTTTTGGCTAGCGGGGGCAGGAGGGGCCAACGTCCTGACTTTC.

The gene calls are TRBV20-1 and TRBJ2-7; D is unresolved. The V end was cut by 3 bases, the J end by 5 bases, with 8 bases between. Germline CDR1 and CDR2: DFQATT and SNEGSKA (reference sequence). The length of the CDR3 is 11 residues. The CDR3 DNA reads TGCAGTGCTAGGGCCGCGGACGAGCAGTACTTC. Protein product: CSARAADEQYF.

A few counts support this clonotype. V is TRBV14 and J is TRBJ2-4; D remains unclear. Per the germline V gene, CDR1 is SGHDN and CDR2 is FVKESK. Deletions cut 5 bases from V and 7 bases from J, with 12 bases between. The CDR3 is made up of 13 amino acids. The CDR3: CASSFGSANIQYF. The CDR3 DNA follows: TGTGCCAGCAGCTTTGGGTCGGCGAACATTCAGTACTTC.

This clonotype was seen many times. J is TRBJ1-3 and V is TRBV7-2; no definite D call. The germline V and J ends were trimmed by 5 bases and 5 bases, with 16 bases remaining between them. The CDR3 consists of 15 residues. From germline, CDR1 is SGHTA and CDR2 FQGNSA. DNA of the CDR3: TGTGCCAGCAGCCCCGGCAAGGTCACTCGAAACACCATATATTTT. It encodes CASSPGKVTRNTIYF. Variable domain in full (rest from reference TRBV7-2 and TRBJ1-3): GAGVSQSPSNKVTEKGKDVELRCDPISGHTALYWYRQSLGQGLEFLIYFQGNSAPDKSGLPSDRFSAERTGGSVSTLTIQRTQQEDSAVYLCASSPGKVTRNTIYFGEGSWLTVV.

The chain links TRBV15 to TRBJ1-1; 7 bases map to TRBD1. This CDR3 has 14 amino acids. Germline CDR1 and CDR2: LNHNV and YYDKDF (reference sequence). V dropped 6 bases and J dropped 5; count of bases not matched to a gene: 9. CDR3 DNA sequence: TGTGCCACCAGGATAACAGGGGTAGATACTGAAGCTTTCTTT. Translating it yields CATRITGVDTEAFF.

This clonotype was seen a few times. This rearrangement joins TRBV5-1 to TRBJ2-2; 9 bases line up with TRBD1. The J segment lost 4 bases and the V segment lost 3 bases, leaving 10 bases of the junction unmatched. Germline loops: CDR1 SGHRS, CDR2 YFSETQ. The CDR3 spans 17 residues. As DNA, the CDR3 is TGCGCCAGCAGCTCTATGGACAGGGGTTATTTCACCGGGGAGCTGTTTTTT. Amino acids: CASSSMDRGYFTGELFF.

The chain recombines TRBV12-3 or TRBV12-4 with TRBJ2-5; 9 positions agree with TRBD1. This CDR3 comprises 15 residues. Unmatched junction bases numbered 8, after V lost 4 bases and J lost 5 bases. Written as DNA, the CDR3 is TGTGCCAGCAGTTCCGCACAGGGGGCGCGGGAGACCCAGTACTTC. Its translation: CASSSAQGARETQYF.

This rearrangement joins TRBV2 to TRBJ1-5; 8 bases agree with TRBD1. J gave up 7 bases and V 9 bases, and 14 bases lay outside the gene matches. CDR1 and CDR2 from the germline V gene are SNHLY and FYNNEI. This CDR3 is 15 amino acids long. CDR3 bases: TGTGCCAGTAGAGCCGGGACAGGTGCCCGACAGCCCCAGCATTTT. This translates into CASRAGTGARQPQHF.

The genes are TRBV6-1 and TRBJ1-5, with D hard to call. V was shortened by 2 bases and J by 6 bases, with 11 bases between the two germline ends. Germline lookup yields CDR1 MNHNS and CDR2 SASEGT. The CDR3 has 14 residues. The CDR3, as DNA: TGTGCCAGCAGTGAACCCAGGTCAGGTCAGCCCCAGCATTTT. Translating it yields CASSEPRSGQPQHF.

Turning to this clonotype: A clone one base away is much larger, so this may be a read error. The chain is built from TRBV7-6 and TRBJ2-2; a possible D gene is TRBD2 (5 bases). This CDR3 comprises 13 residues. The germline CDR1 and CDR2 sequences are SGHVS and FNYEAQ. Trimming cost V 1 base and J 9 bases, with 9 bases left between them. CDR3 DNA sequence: TGTGCCAGCAGCTTAGACGGGAACCGGGAGCTGTTTTTT. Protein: CASSLDGNRELFF.

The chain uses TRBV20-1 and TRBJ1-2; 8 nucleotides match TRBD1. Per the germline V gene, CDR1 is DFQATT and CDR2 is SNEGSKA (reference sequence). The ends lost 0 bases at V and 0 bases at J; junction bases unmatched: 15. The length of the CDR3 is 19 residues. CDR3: CSARDRDRGKVGTNYGYTF. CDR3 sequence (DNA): TGCAGTGCTAGAGATCGAGACAGGGGAAAAGTAGGGACTAACTATGGCTACACCTTC.

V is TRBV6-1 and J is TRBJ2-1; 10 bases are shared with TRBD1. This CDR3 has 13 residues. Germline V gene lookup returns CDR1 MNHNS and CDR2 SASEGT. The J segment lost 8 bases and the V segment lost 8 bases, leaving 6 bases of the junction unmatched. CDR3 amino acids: CASGQGGYYEQFF. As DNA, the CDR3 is TGTGCCAGCGGACAGGGGGGTTACTATGAGCAGTTCTTC.